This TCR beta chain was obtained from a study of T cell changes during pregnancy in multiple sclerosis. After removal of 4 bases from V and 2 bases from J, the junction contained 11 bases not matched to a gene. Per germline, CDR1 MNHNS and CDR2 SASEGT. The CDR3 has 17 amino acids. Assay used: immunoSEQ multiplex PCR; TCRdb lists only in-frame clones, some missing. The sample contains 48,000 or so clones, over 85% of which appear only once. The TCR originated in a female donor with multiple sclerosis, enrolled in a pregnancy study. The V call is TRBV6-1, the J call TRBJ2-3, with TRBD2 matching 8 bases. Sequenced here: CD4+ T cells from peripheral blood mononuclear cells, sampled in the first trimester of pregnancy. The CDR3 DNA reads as TGTGCCAGCAGTGTTCGGGGGGGCCCCCACAACACAGATACGCAGTATTTT. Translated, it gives CASSVRGGPHNTDTQYF.